The 17 T cell receptor beta chains in this list originate from one sample, sequenced in a study of identical twins. TCRdb redid the calling of the 5' RACE reads with MiXCR, one entry per CDR3 protein. The profile shows hundreds of thousands of distinct CDR3 sequences, 5.5% to 6.5% of them singletons. Sample: naive T cells sorted from blood. The receptors come from a man younger than 30 in good health.

This clonotype turned up a few times. The chain links TRBV6-5 to TRBJ2-7; D is undetermined. The CDR3 runs to 16 residues. Between the trimmed V and J ends, which lost 0 bases and 0 bases, there was a span of 12 bases. Germline lookup yields CDR1 MNHEY and CDR2 SVGAGI. The CDR3 reads CASSYSRRVSSYEQYF. CDR3 nucleotide sequence: TGTGCCAGCAGTTACTCGAGACGGGTTAGCTCCTACGAGCAGTACTTC.

As regards this clonotype: A much bigger clone sits one base away, suggesting this may be a read error. The chain has TRBV20-1 and TRBJ2-3; 10 bases agree with TRBD2. The CDR3 spans 15 residues. Per the germline V gene, CDR1 is DFQATT and CDR2 is SNEGSKA (reference sequence). The CDR3 protein is CSASPLAGVADPQYF. The CDR3 nucleotides are TGCAGTGCTAGTCCGCTAGCGGGAGTGGCAGATCCGCAGTATTTT.

This clonotype was detected only a few times. The chain uses TRBV5-1 and TRBJ1-1, with D perhaps matching TRBD1 (6 bases). V was trimmed by 3 bases and J by 3 bases, leaving 18 bases between them. Germline CDR1 reads SGHRS; CDR2 reads YFSETQ. The CDR3 consists of 16 residues. The CDR3 is CASSSGGGARYTEAFF. Here the CDR3 DNA reads TGCGCCAGCAGCTCGGGCGGGGGCGCCAGGTACACTGAAGCTTTCTTT.

The table lists this clonotype with many counts. The CDR3 is CASSGDGELFF. The CDR3 coding sequence is TGTGCCAGCAGCGGAGACGGGGAGCTGTTTTTT. The genes are TRBV9 and TRBJ2-2; unclear D gene. Trimming stripped 3 bases from V and 7 bases from J, with 4 bases between. This CDR3 spans 11 amino acids. Germline V gene data show CDR1 as SGDLS and CDR2 as YYNGEE.

The sample holds a few counts of this clonotype. The chain recombines TRBV3-1 with TRBJ1-6; D is ambiguous. V gave up 0 bases and J gave up 10 bases, with 13 bases separating them. The CDR3 length is 15 residues. Germline CDR1 LGHDT, CDR2 YNNKEL (reference sequence). CDR3 DNA sequence: TGTGCCAGCAGCCAAGATAGGCTCAACGGATCACCCCTCCACTTT. This gives the protein CASSQDRLNGSPLHF.

Many counts were recorded for this clonotype. This rearrangement joins TRBV20-1 to TRBJ2-4; 15 bases are shared with TRBD2. V was pared by 0 bases and J by 6 bases, with 9 bases of the junction left unmatched. The CDR3 has 18 amino acids. CDR1 and CDR2 from the germline V gene are DFQATT and SNEGSKA (reference sequence). The CDR3 region is CSARDGLAGGPRGNIQYF. The CDR3 nucleotides read TGCAGTGCTAGAGATGGACTAGCGGGAGGGCCGAGAGGAAACATTCAGTACTTC.

This clonotype turned up a few times. CDR3 sequence: CSAAGGSTSYEQYF. The CDR3 bases are TGCAGTGCCGCCGGCGGGAGTACCTCCTACGAGCAGTACTTC. The J gene is TRBJ2-7, the V gene TRBV20-1; 7 bases are shared with TRBD2. Losses at the gene ends were 6 bases for V and 0 bases for J; bases not matched to a gene: 8. Germline V lookup: CDR1 DFQATT, CDR2 SNEGSKA (reference sequence). This CDR3 has 14 amino acids.

This clonotype occurred many times. The V call is TRBV6-5, the J call TRBJ1-5, with a tentative D call TRBD1 (5 bases). The CDR3 is made up of 16 amino acids. V was shortened by 3 bases and J by 4 bases, with 16 bases between the two germline ends. CDR1 and CDR2 (germline): MNHEY, SVGAGI. CDR3 sequence: CASSYLTAKPNQPQHF. In nucleotides, the CDR3 is TGTGCCAGCAGTTATTTGACAGCTAAACCAAATCAGCCCCAGCATTTT.

The V gene is TRBV15, the J gene TRBJ2-5; D uncertain. The V end was cut by 0 bases, the J end by 3 bases, with 20 bases between. Germline CDR1 and CDR2: LNHNV and YYDKDF (reference sequence). The CDR3 has 18 residues. The CDR3 spells CATSRDSSSVGGKETQYF. The CDR3 nucleotides read TGTGCCACCAGCAGAGATTCCTCAAGCGTCGGCGGAAAAGAGACCCAGTACTTC.

This clonotype has more than one count but fewer than ten. The V and J genes are TRBV20-1 and TRBJ2-3, with D unclear. CDR1 is DFQATT, CDR2 SNEGSKA, per germline (reference sequence). V lost 0 bases and J lost 7, with 17 bases in between. This CDR3 spans 15 amino acids. In DNA, the CDR3 is TGCAGTGCTAGAGATGCAGGAGTTCAGCTCCATACGCAGTATTTT. Its protein is CSARDAGVQLHTQYF.

The rearrangement uses TRBV21-1 and TRBJ2-7; the tabulated D call, TRBD1, remains unverified against the DNA. TRBV21-1 has pseudogene status. This CDR3 region has 15 residues. This CDR3 is CASSRRSGTKHEQYF. The CDR3 nucleotides read TGTGCCAGCAGCAGGCGGTCCGGGACCAAACACGAGCAGTACTTC.

The V gene is TRBV20-1, the J gene TRBJ2-3; D unresolved. Germline CDR1 is DFQATT and CDR2 is SNEGSKA (reference sequence). V lost 5 bases, J lost 6 bases, and 15 bases lay in between. This CDR3 is built from 13 residues. The CDR3 loop is CSARTTWVDTQYF. Written as DNA, the CDR3 is TGCAGTGCTCGGACCACCTGGGTCGATACGCAGTATTTT.

Ten or more counts support this clonotype. The chain uses TRBV6-6 and TRBJ2-5; D unclear. CDR3 length equals 12 residues. Germline CDR1 is MNHNY and CDR2 is SVGAGI (reference sequence). The V gene lost 9 bases and the J gene lost 5 bases, with 13 bases spanning the gap. The CDR3 DNA is TGTGCCAGTTCTTTACCGAGGGAGACCCAGTACTTC. Protein: CASSLPRETQYF.

The chain couples TRBV18 to TRBJ2-2, with 10 bases lining up with TRBD1. J was trimmed by 6 bases and V by 3 bases; bases with no gene match: 7. Germline V gene sequence: CDR1 KGHSH, CDR2 LQKENI. CDR3 size: 16 residues. CDR3 sequence reads: CASSPTGGAGSGELFF. The CDR3 region has the DNA TGTGCCAGCTCACCGACAGGGGGCGCAGGATCCGGGGAGCTGTTTTTT.

This clonotype was observed a few times. The V call is TRBV5-1, the J call TRBJ1-2; unclear D gene. The CDR3 has 13 amino acids. The germline V and J ends were trimmed by 3 bases and 4 bases, with 10 bases remaining between them. From germline, CDR1 is SGHRS and CDR2 YFSETQ. The CDR3 DNA follows: TGCGCCAGCAGCTCCCTCGGGCCCTATGGCTACACCTTC. Translated: CASSSLGPYGYTF.

This clonotype appeared a few times. The chain uses TRBV9 and TRBJ2-1; 14 bases are shared with TRBD2. The germline V gene has CDR1 SGDLS and CDR2 YYNGEE. CDR3 size: 21 residues. V shed 0 bases, J shed 0 bases, and the junction held 11 bases outside the gene matches. CDR3 in DNA: TGTGCCAGCAGCGTAGGCCCCTCCGTAGGGACTAGCGGGAGCTCCTACAATGAGCAGTTCTTC. Protein sequence: CASSVGPSVGTSGSSYNEQFF.

Remarks on this clonotype: Since a much larger clone is just one base distant, this may be a read error. The conserved final phenylalanine or tryptophan is absent from the CDR3, which likely points to a read error. The chain has TRBV24-1 and TRBJ1-1, with D hard to call. CDR1 and CDR2 from the germline V gene are KGHDR and SFDVKD. The CDR3 totals 15 residues. V was clipped by 3 bases and J by 0 bases, with 10 bases between them. CDR3 sequence reads: CATSDQNRMNTEAFY. Written as DNA, the CDR3 is TGTGCCACCAGTGATCAGAACAGAATGAACACTGAAGCTTTCTAT.